This T cell receptor beta chain is drawn from a study of cytomegalovirus exposure and HLA in healthy donors. V was clipped by 5 bases and J by 0 bases; unmatched bases: 4. CDR1 MNHEY and CDR2 SVGAGI come from the germline V gene. The CDR3 totals 15 residues. The table came from immunoSEQ multiplex PCR; TCRdb's copy has only in-frame clones and leaves some out. The sample includes some 270,000 clones, about 86% of them seen just once. The source of this sequence is a woman between 18 and 30 years old in good health and CMV-seronegative. This chain connects TRBV6-5 to TRBJ2-1; 7 nucleotides line up with TRBD1. The specimen was PBMCs. The CDR3 DNA reads TGTGCCAGCAGTCCGACAGGGAGCTCCTACAATGAGCAGTTCTTC. It yields the protein CASSPTGSSYNEQFF.